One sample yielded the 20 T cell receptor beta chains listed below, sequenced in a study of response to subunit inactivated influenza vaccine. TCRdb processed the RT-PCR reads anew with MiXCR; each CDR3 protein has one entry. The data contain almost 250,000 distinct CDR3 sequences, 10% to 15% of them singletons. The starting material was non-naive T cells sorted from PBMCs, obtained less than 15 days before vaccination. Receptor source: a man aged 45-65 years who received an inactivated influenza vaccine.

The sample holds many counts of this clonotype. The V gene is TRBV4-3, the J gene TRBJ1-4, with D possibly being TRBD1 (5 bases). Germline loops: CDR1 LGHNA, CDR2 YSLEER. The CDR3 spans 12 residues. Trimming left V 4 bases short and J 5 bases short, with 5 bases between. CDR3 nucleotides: TGCGCCAGCAGCCGGGGGAATGAAAAACTGTTTTTT. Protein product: CASSRGNEKLFF.

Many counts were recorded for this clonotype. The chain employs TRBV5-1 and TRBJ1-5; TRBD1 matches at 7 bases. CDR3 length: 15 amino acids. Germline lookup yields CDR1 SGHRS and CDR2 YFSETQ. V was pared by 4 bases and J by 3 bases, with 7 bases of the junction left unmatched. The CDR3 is CASSPTGQLNQPQHF. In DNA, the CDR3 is TGCGCCAGCAGCCCGACGGGACAGCTCAATCAGCCCCAGCATTTT.

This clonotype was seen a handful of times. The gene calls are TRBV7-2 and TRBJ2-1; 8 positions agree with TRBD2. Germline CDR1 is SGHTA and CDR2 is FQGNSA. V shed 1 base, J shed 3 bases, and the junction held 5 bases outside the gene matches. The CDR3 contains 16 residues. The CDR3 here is CASSLGAGGFYNEQFF. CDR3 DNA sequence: TGTGCCAGCAGCTTAGGGGCGGGGGGCTTCTACAATGAGCAGTTCTTC.

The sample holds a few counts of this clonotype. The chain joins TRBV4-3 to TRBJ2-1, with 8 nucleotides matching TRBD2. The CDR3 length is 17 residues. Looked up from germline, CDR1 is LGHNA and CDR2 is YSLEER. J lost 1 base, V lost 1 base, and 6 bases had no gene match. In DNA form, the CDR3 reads TGCGCCAGCAGCCAAGGCATAGCGGGGACATCCTACAATGAGCAGTTCTTC. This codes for CASSQGIAGTSYNEQFF.

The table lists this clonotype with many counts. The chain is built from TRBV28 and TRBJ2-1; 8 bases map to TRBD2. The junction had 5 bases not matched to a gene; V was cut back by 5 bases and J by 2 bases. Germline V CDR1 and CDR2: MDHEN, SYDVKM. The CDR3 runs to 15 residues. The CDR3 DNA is TGTGCCAGCAGTCTGACTAGCGAGGCCTACAATGAGCAGTTCTTC. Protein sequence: CASSLTSEAYNEQFF.

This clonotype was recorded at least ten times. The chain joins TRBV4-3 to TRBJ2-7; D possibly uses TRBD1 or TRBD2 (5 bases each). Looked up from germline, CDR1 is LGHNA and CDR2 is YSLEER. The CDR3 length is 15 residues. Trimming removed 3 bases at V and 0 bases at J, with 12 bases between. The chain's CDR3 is CASSHRERSSYEQYF. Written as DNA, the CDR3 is TGCGCCAGCAGCCACAGGGAGAGGAGCTCCTACGAGCAGTACTTC.

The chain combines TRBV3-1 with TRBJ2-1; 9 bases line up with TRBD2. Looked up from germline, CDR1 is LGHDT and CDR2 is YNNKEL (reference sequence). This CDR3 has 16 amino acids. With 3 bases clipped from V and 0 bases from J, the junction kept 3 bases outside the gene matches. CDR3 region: CASSQTSGRSYNEQFF. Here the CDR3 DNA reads TGTGCCAGCAGCCAGACTAGCGGCCGCTCCTACAATGAGCAGTTCTTC.

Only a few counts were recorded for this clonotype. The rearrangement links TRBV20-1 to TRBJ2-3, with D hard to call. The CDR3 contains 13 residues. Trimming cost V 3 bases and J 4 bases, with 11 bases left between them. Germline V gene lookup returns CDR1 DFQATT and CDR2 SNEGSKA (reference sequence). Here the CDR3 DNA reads TGCAGTGCTAGTTCAGGAAGGTCAGATACGCAGTATTTT. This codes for CSASSGRSDTQYF.

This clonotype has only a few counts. CDR3: CAISEGQSPNEQFF. The DNA of the CDR3 is TGTGCCATCAGTGAGGGACAGAGCCCCAATGAGCAGTTCTTC. The gene calls are TRBV10-3 and TRBJ2-1, with a possible D match to TRBD1 (6 bases). This CDR3 contains 14 residues. V lost 2 bases, J lost 6 bases, and 11 bases lay in between. From germline, CDR1 is ENHRY and CDR2 SYGVKD.

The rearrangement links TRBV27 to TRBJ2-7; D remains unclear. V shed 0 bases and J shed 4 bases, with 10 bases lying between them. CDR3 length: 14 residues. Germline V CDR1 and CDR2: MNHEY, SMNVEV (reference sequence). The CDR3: CASSLSWGTYEQYF. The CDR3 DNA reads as TGTGCCAGCAGTTTATCGTGGGGAACGTACGAGCAGTACTTC.

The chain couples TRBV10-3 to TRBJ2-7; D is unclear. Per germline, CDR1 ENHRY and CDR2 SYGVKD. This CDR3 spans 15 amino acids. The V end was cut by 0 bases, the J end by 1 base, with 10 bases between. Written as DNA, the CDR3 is TGTGCCATCAGTGAGTCGATCAGTGTTTCCTACGAGCAGTACTTC. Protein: CAISESISVSYEQYF.

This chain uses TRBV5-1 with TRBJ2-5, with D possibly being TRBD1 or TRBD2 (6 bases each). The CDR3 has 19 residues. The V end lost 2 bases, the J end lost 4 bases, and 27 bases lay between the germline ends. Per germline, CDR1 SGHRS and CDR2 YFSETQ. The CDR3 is CASSLGNLLARRGRETQYF. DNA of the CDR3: TGCGCCAGCAGCTTAGGAAACTTGTTAGCGCGTCGGGGGCGAGAGACCCAGTACTTC.

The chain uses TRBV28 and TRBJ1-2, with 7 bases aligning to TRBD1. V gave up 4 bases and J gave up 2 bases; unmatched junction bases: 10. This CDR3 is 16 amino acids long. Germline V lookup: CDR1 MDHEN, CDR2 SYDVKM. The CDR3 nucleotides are TGTGCCAGCAGTTCTATTCCGGGACAGCGCAACTATGGCTACACCTTC. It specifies CASSSIPGQRNYGYTF.

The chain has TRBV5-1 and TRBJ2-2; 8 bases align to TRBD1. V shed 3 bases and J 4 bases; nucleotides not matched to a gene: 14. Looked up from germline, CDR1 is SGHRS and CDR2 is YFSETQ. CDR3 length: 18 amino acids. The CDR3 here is CASSSYGQGSSGTGELFF. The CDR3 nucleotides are TGCGCCAGCAGCTCATACGGACAGGGTTCATCGGGCACCGGGGAGCTGTTTTTT.

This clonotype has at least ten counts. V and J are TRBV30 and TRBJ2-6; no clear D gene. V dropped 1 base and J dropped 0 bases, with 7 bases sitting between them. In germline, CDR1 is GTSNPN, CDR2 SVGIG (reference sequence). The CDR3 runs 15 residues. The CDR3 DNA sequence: TGTGCCTGGAGTGGACCCAGCTCTGGGGCCAACGTCCTGACTTTC. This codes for CAWSGPSSGANVLTF.

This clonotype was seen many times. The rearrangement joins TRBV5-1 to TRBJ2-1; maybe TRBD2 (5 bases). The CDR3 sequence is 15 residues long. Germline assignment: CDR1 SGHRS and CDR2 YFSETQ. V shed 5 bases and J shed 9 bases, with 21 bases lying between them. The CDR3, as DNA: TGCGCCAGCAGTCAAAGGGCTAGCCAAAGCTTTGAGCAGTTCTTC. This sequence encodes CASSQRASQSFEQFF.

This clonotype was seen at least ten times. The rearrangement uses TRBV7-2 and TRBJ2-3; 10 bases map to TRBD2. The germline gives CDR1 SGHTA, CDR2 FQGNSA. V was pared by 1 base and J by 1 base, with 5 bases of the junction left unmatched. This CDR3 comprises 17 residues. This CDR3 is CASSLDAAGGGTDTQYF. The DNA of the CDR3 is TGTGCCAGCAGCTTAGACGCAGCGGGAGGGGGCACAGATACGCAGTATTTT.

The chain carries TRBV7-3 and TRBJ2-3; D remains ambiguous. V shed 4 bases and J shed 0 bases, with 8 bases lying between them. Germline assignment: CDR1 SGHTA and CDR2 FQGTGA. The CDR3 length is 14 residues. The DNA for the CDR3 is TGTGCCAGCAGCTCCTACACTAGCACAGATACGCAGTATTTT. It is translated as CASSSYTSTDTQYF.

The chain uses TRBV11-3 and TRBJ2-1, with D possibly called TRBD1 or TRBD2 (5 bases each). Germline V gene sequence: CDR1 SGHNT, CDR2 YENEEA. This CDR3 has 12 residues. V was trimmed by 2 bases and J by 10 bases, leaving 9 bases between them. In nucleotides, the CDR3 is TGTGCCAGCAGCTTAAATGAGGGGGAGCAGTTCTTC. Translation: CASSLNEGEQFF.

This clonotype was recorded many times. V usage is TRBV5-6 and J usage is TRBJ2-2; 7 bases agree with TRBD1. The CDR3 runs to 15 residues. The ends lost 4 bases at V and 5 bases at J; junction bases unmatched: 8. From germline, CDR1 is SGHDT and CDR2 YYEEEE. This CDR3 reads CASSLTGISTGELFF. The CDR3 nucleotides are TGTGCCAGCAGCCTGACAGGGATCTCGACCGGGGAGCTGTTTTTT.